Here is one TCR beta chain with its context. No antigen is known for it. The input lacks base qualities; no much larger clone sits a single base away. This sample is drawn from a study of post-analysis software for immune sequencing data (dated by TCRdb to 2013 to 2016). With respect to the entire study: Relapsing-remitting, secondary progressive and progressive-relapsing multiple sclerosis were recorded as disease courses, and subtype annotation was lacking for some patients. The multiple sclerosis patient repertoires were compared with roughly twelve previously published healthy control repertoires from donors aged about 6 to 28 years. A subset of samples was prepared in parallel using single-end sample barcoding, then pooled and co-amplified after Illumina adapter ligation. What the study reported, not specific to this receptor: Significantly higher frequencies in patients than in controls were found for roughly 5 TRBV segments, including TRBV5-6, TRBV5-1 and TRBV20-1. Multiple sclerosis patients had significantly lower normalized Chao1 diversity than controls, a result that suggests substantial peripheral T-cell clonal expansion. Direct clustering with F measure revealed strong co-clustering of samples prepared in the same batch, which led to a batch-effect correction. The control group was slightly older than the multiple sclerosis patient group.

The library was made by PCR. Sequenced using an Illumina HiSeq 2500. To reduce PCR and sequencing biases, unique molecular identifiers were built into the TCR beta cDNA libraries. About 500,000 cDNA molecules were obtained for every 1 to 10 million input T cells, so each molecule roughly corresponded to one T cell. The patient libraries were prepared and sequenced with the same protocol used for the earlier healthy control dataset. Within a given batch, samples were prepared together, multiplexed and sequenced on the same HiSeq lane. In the source study's methods: MIGEC handled the raw barcoded reads, throwing out single-read molecular identifier groups before consensus assembly and CDR3 extraction. Clonotype tables were post-analysed with VDJtools, and diversity was normalized by down-sampling all datasets to the smallest sample size. To correct batch-related cross-sample contamination, repertoire overlap clustering matched CDR3 amino acid sequences but not nucleotide sequences. The public reads were quality trimmed at Q25 with fastp and then assembled into clones with MiXCR by TCRdb, keeping productive beta chains. Records with the same CDR3 protein are collapsed into one entry carrying the most frequent genes and DNA. These V and J calls are TCRdb output, not the study's own analysis. This sample holds hundreds of thousands of distinct CDR3 sequences; roughly three fifths were observed only once. The ten largest clones capture 11% of the sample.

TCR beta repertoires were profiled from peripheral blood of 10 to 15 young patients with multiple sclerosis to demonstrate the VDJtools post-analysis software. The patients with multiple sclerosis were children and adolescents between roughly 6 and 15 years of age. Taken from the germline V gene (reference sequence), the CDR1 and CDR2 loops are SGHKS and YYEKEE. The germline ends are 12 bases apart after V is trimmed by 1 base and J by 2 bases. The CDR3, from cysteine to phenylalanine, totals 15 residues. Only the CDR3 region is kept as DNA, spanning 45 bases read in frame from base 1. The sequence came from a girl aged 2-10 years with multiple sclerosis. Sequenced: blood. This chain joins TRBV5-5 to TRBJ2-5; possibly the D gene is TRBD2, per 5 matching bases. The CDR3 region has the sequence CASSLSVATQETQYF. The nucleotide sequence reads as follows: TGTGCCAGCAGCTTGAGTGTAGCGACACAAGAGACCCAGTACTTC.